This is a list of T cell receptor beta chains from one sample in a study of blood T cell repertoires in COVID-19. Generated by immunoSEQ multiplex PCR, the TCRdb table keeps only in-frame clones and is missing some. Counted here are a few hundred thousand clones, around 88% occurring once; the ten biggest clones make up around 1.5%. The sample taken for sequencing was peripheral blood. The receptors originated from a man at least 80 years old with acute or convalescent COVID-19. CDR3s include the opening cysteine and the closing phenylalanine or tryptophan. The D gene is left open where the match is weak. Clone size is given for some rows only: seen once, a few or many times, or a class if the clone is expanded.

v_gene: TRBV11-1; j_gene: TRBJ2-7; len: 13; abundance: few; d_gene: TRBD1; CDR3aa: CASSRDRGYEQYF; CDR3nt: TGTGCCAGCAGCCGGGACAGGGGCTACGAGCAGTACTTC
v_gene: TRBV18; j_gene: TRBJ1-1; len: 16; abundance: NA; d_gene: NA; CDR3aa: CASSPLTGFMNTEAFF; CDR3nt: TGTGCCAGCTCACCCTTGACAGGCTTCATGAACACTGAAGCTTTCTTT
v_gene: TRBV18; j_gene: TRBJ1-2; len: 13; abundance: NA; d_gene: NA; CDR3aa: CASSPRAPHGYTF; CDR3nt: TGTGCCAGCTCACCCCGCGCTCCCCATGGCTACACCTTC
v_gene: TRBV7-2; j_gene: TRBJ2-1; len: 15; abundance: NA; d_gene: TRBD2; CDR3aa: CASSLWGLAGQEQFF; CDR3nt: TGTGCCAGCAGCTTATGGGGACTAGCGGGACAGGAGCAGTTCTTC
v_gene: TRBV29-1; j_gene: TRBJ2-1; len: 15; abundance: NA; d_gene: NA; CDR3aa: CSADPTRGNYNEQFF; CDR3nt: TGCAGCGCCGACCCCACTAGAGGGAACTACAATGAGCAGTTCTTC
v_gene: TRBV2; j_gene: TRBJ1-2; len: 13; abundance: NA; d_gene: NA; CDR3aa: CASGAGQGGGYTF; CDR3nt: TGTGCCAGTGGGGCTGGGCAGGGTGGAGGCTACACCTTC
v_gene: TRBV24-1; j_gene: TRBJ2-5; len: 20; abundance: few; d_gene: TRBD2; CDR3aa: CATSEKDQRLAGPGGETQYF; CDR3nt: TGTGCCACCAGTGAGAAGGACCAGCGGCTAGCGGGGCCGGGAGGAGAGACCCAGTACTTC
v_gene: TRBV5-4; j_gene: TRBJ2-1; len: 18; abundance: NA; d_gene: TRBD2; CDR3aa: CASSLVAGGSLSYNEQFF; CDR3nt: TGTGCCAGCAGCTTGGTCGCCGGCGGGAGTTTGTCCTACAATGAGCAGTTCTTC
v_gene: TRBV19; j_gene: TRBJ2-3; len: 17; abundance: NA; d_gene: TRBD2; CDR3aa: CASSIGASGTTLGTQYF; CDR3nt: TGTGCCAGTAGTATTGGGGCTAGCGGGACAACTCTGGGTACGCAGTATTTT
v_gene: TRBV19; j_gene: TRBJ1-1; len: 13; abundance: once; d_gene: NA; CDR3aa: CASSQQAGTEAFF; CDR3nt: TGTGCCAGTAGTCAACAGGCGGGGACTGAAGCTTTCTTT
v_gene: TRBV19; j_gene: TRBJ2-2; len: 19; abundance: NA; d_gene: TRBD2; CDR3aa: CASSGSIGLAGPNTGELFF; CDR3nt: TGTGCCAGTAGCGGGTCCATAGGGCTAGCGGGGCCTAACACCGGGGAGCTGTTTTTT
v_gene: TRBV18; j_gene: TRBJ2-3; len: 15; abundance: NA; d_gene: TRBD1; CDR3aa: CASSLRQGATDTQYF; CDR3nt: TGTGCCAGCTCACTGAGACAGGGGGCGACAGATACGCAGTATTTT
v_gene: TRBV6-2/TRBV6-3; j_gene: TRBJ1-2; len: 16; abundance: NA; d_gene: NA; CDR3aa: CASSSLLPVTNYGYTF; CDR3nt: TGTGCCAGCAGTTCCCTCCTCCCGGTGACTAACTATGGCTACACCTTC